This T cell receptor beta chain was documented in a study of shared clonotypes between healthy human individuals. Study conclusions and caveats: Sharing of clonotypes among donors was expected to vary with sequencing depth. In having few donors, the study represented limited genetic and exposure-history diversity.

Only one count was recorded for this clone. Its antigen remains unidentified. For each subset, genomic DNA was distributed in equal portions over several immunoSEQ plates. TCRdb keeps only in-frame clones here, not all; method: immunoSEQ multiplex PCR. This repertoire shows more than 2,000,000 clones, 93% found once; its top ten account for about 0.39%. The CDR3 covers 17 residues. Trimming removed 2 bases at V and 1 base at J, with 16 bases between. CDR1 is LNHDA, CDR2 SQIVND, per germline (reference sequence). This receptor was identified in a man aged 18 to 30 in good health. Some clones in this sample may be carry-over from other donors' samples. Sequenced material: naive CD4+ T cells from PBMCs. Subset specified: CD45RA+ positively selected. This chain links TRBV19 with TRBJ2-3; possible D gene TRBD1, 5 bases. DNA of the CDR3: TGTGCCAGTAGTATATGGGGTACGGACATGGGCACAGATACGCAGTATTTT. This encodes CASSIWGTDMGTDTQYF.